The source of this TCR beta chain is a study of blood T cell repertoires in COVID-19. Trimming removed 0 bases from V and 6 bases from J, with 11 bases in between. The CDR3 contains 14 residues. CDR1 is SGHNT and CDR2 is YENEEA in the germline V gene. Here immunoSEQ multiplex PCR was the method, and the copy in TCRdb shows in-frame clones only, minus some. Among approximately 140,000 clones, around four fifths were seen once, and the ten largest hold roughly 34%. The sequence derives from a human donor in a cohort sampled during active COVID-19. The sequenced sample consisted of peripheral blood. The rearrangement links TRBV11-3 to TRBJ1-1, with D unclear. The CDR3 loop reads CASSLDGQFAEAFF. CDR3 in DNA: TGTGCCAGCAGCTTAGATGGCCAATTCGCTGAAGCTTTCTTT.